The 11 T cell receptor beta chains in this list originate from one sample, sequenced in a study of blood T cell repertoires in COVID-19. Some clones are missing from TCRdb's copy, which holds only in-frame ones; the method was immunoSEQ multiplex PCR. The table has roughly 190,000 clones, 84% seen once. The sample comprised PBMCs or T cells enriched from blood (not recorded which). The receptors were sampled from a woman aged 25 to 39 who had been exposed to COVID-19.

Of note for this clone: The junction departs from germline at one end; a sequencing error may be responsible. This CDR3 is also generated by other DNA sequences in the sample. Written as DNA, the CDR3 is TGTGCCAGCAGTCAAGGGGCGAACACTGAAGCTTTCTTT. It specifies CASSQGANTEAFF. The chain carries TRBV3-1 (or the pseudogene TRBV3-2) and TRBJ1-1; TRBD1 is a possible D gene (5 bases). The germline gives CDR1 LGHDT, CDR2 YNNKEL (reference sequence). The CDR3 totals 13 residues.

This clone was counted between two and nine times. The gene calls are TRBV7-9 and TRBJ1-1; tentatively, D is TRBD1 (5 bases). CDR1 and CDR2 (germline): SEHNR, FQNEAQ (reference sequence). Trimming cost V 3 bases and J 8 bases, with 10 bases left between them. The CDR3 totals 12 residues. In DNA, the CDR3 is TGTGCCAGCAGCTTTGAACAGGAAGAAGCTTTCTTT. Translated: CASSFEQEEAFF.

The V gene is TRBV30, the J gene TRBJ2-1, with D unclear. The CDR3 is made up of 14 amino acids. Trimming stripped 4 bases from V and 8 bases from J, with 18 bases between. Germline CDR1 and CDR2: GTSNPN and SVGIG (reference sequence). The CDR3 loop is CAWKTGDFWDEQFF. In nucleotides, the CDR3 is TGTGCCTGGAAGACGGGTGACTTCTGGGATGAGCAGTTCTTC.

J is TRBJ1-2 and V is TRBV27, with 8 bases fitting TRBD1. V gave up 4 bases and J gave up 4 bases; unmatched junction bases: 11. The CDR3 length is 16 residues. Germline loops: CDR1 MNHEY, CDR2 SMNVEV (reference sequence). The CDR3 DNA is TGTGCCAGCAGTTGGAAACCCCAGGGGGCAGGCTATGGCTACACCTTC. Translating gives CASSWKPQGAGYGYTF.

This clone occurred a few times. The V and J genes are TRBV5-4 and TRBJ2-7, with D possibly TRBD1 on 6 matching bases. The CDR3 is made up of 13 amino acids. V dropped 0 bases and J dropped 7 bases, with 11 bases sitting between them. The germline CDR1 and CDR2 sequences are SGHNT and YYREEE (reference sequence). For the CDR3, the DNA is TGTGCCAGCAGCTTGGACAGGGAAGAAGAGCAGTACTTC. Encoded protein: CASSLDREEEQYF.

The CDR3 DNA follows: TGTGCCAGCCACCCCCCGGGGGAAACTAATGAAAAACTGTTTTTT. Amino acid sequence: CASHPPGETNEKLFF. This chain joins TRBV2 and TRBJ1-4, with D perhaps TRBD1 (5 bases). The V gene lost 8 bases and the J gene lost 1 base, with 14 bases spanning the gap. This CDR3 has 15 residues. Per the germline V gene, CDR1 is SNHLY and CDR2 is FYNNEI.

CDR3 region: CASSYSGSGETQYF. The CDR3 DNA reads as TGTGCCAGCAGTTACTCAGGCTCCGGGGAGACCCAGTACTTC. The rearrangement uses TRBV6-6 and TRBJ2-5, with D unresolved. The CDR3 consists of 14 residues. V was cut by 0 bases and J by 5 bases, with 10 bases left in between. Germline V lookup: CDR1 MNHNY, CDR2 SVGAGI (reference sequence).

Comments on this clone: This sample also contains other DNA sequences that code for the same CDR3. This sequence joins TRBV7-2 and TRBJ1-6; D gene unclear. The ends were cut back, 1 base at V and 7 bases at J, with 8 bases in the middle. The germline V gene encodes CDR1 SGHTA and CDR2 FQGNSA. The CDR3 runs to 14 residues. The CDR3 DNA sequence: TGTGCCAGCAGCTTAGTGGGGAGGAATTCACCCCTCCACTTT. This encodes CASSLVGRNSPLHF.

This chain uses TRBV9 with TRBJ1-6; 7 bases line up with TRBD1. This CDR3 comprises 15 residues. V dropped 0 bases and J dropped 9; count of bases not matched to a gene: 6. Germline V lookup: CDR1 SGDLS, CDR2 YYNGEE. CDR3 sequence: CASSVVGTETSPLHF. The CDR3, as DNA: TGTGCCAGCAGCGTAGTAGGGACAGAGACTTCACCCCTCCACTTT.

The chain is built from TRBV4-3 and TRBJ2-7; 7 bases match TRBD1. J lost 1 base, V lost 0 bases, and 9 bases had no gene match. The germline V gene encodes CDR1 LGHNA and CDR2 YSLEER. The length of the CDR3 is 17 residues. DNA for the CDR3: TGCGCCAGCAGCCAAGATCAAGGGACAGCGAATTCCTACGAGCAGTACTTC. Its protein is CASSQDQGTANSYEQYF.

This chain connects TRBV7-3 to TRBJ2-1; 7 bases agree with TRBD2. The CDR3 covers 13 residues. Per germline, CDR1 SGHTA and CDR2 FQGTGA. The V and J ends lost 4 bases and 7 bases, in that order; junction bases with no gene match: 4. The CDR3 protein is CASSSGLRNEQFF. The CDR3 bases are TGTGCCAGCAGCTCGGGACTACGTAATGAGCAGTTCTTC.